Listed below are T cell receptor beta chains from one sample, sequenced in a study of blood T cell repertoires in COVID-19. Sequencing used immunoSEQ multiplex PCR; TCRdb keeps in-frame clones, though not all of them. The sample records tens of thousands of clones, more than 90% being singletons. The sample was peripheral blood. The receptor source for this set is a man aged 55 to 70 with acute or convalescent COVID-19. Both conserved end residues are part of each CDR3. D genes are given only for firm matches. Only some rows state a clone size, as once, few, many or a class for expanded clones.

>TRBV11-3|TRBJ2-7|once|-
CASSLGPRDTYEQYF
TGTGCCAGCAGCTTAGGCCCCCGGGACACTTACGAGCAGTACTTC
>TRBV29-1|TRBJ1-3|-|-
CSVGRGGNTIYF
TGCAGCGTTGGCAGGGGTGGAAACACCATATATTTT
>TRBV9|TRBJ2-5|-|TRBD2
CASSVGLAGLSRETQYF
TGTGCCAGCAGCGTAGGACTAGCGGGACTCTCGCGGGAGACCCAGTACTTC
>TRBV7-9|TRBJ2-7|-|TRBD1
CASSQGTGVEDEQYF
TGTGCCAGCAGCCAAGGGACAGGGGTAGAGGACGAGCAGTACTTC
>TRBV4-1|TRBJ1-1|-|-
CASSQGLGGTEAFF
TGCGCCAGCAGCCAAGGGTTAGGGGGCACTGAAGCTTTCTTT
>TRBV5-1|TRBJ2-3|-|TRBD2
CASSLGLAGTSTDTQYF
TGCGCCAGCAGCTTAGGGCTAGCGGGTACTAGCACAGATACGCAGTATTTT
>TRBV15|TRBJ2-7|-|TRBD1
CATSRDLGMGQFISYEQYF
TGTGCCACCAGCAGAGATTTGGGCATGGGACAGTTTATTTCCTACGAGCAGTACTTC
>TRBV6-2/TRBV6-3|TRBJ1-5|-|-
CASSYREYQPQHF
TGTGCCAGCAGTTACCGCGAATATCAGCCCCAGCATTTT
>TRBV5-1|TRBJ2-7|-|TRBD1
CASSVPGQAYEQYF
TGCGCCAGCAGCGTACCGGGACAGGCCTACGAGCAGTACTTC
>TRBV7-8|TRBJ1-1|-|-
CASSFGNTEAFF
TGTGCCAGCAGCTTCGGGAACACTGAAGCTTTCTTT
>TRBV9|TRBJ2-2|-|-
CASSLNQGSGELFF
TGTGCCAGCAGCCTTAACCAGGGTTCCGGGGAGCTGTTTTTT
>TRBV25-1|TRBJ2-7|-|TRBD2
CASSPFSGKYYEQYF
TGTGCCAGCAGTCCTTTTAGCGGGAAGTACTACGAGCAGTACTTC
>TRBV2|TRBJ1-2|once|-
CASIRDIILDYGYTF
TGTGCCAGCATCCGGGACATCATTCTAGACTATGGCTACACCTTC
>TRBV11-3|TRBJ1-1|-|-
CASSLEGLGGSTEAFF
TGTGCCAGCAGCTTAGAGGGGTTGGGGGGGAGTACTGAAGCTTTCTTT
>TRBV27|TRBJ2-1|-|-
CASSEGGNNYNEQFF
TGTGCCAGCAGCGAAGGGGGAAACAACTACAATGAGCAGTTCTTC
>TRBV2|TRBJ2-3|-|TRBD2
CASSEESGTSGSGDTQYF
TGTGCCAGCAGTGAAGAGAGCGGGACTAGCGGGAGTGGGGATACGCAGTATTTT
>TRBV6-2/TRBV6-3|TRBJ2-7|-|TRBD2
CASSYEAGSYEQYF
TGTGCCAGCAGTTACGAAGCGGGATCCTACGAGCAGTACTTC
>TRBV28|TRBJ1-2|-|-
CASTLAGRYYGYTF
TGTGCCAGCACCCTTGCGGGGAGGTATTATGGCTACACCTTC
>TRBV24-1|TRBJ2-3|-|-
CATSDFAGDTQYF
TGTGCCACCAGTGATTTTGCGGGAGATACGCAGTATTTT
>TRBV5-6|TRBJ1-5|-|TRBD1
CASSWTGGFGNQPQHF
TGTGCCAGCAGCTGGACAGGGGGGTTTGGCAATCAGCCCCAGCATTTT
>TRBV6-5|TRBJ2-7|-|-
CASSTLDNTYEQYF
TGTGCCAGCAGTACACTGGACAACACCTACGAGCAGTACTTC
>TRBV29-1|TRBJ1-2|-|-
CSVSEESYTF
TGCAGCGTTTCTGAGGAGAGCTACACCTTC
>TRBV6-5|TRBJ1-4|-|-
CASSYLNPGGREKLFF
TGTGCCAGCAGTTACCTAAACCCCGGGGGGCGCGAAAAACTGTTTTTT
>TRBV4-3|TRBJ2-6|-|-
CASSQEQGSGANVLTF
TGCGCCAGCAGCCAAGAACAGGGTTCTGGGGCCAACGTCCTGACTTTC
>TRBV18|TRBJ2-5|-|-
CASSPRHPGPGETQYF
TGTGCCAGCTCACCACGTCACCCTGGACCGGGGGAGACCCAGTACTTC
>TRBV29-1|TRBJ2-1|-|TRBD1
CSVEARDRGSVEQFF
TGCAGCGTTGAAGCTAGGGACAGGGGGTCGGTTGAGCAGTTCTTC
>TRBV11-3|TRBJ2-1|-|TRBD2
CASSVSGIYNEQFF
TGTGCCAGCAGCGTTAGCGGGATTTACAATGAGCAGTTCTTC
>TRBV7-2|TRBJ2-1|-|-
CASSRETYNEQFF
TGTGCCAGCAGCCGAGAGACTTACAATGAGCAGTTCTTC
>TRBV7-9|TRBJ2-1|-|TRBD2
CASSLTSGRHEQFF
TGTGCCAGCAGCCTGACTAGCGGGAGACATGAGCAGTTCTTC
>TRBV29-1|TRBJ2-1|-|TRBD1
CSVSQGARNEQFF
TGCAGCGTCAGCCAGGGGGCCAGGAATGAGCAGTTCTTC
>TRBV20-1|TRBJ1-1|once|-
CSAGGRRRAFF
TGCAGTGCCGGGGGGCGCCGGCGAGCTTTCTTT
>TRBV15|TRBJ2-7|-|-
CATSREAGMTYEQYF
TGTGCCACCAGCAGAGAGGCAGGGATGACCTACGAGCAGTACTTC
>TRBV9|TRBJ1-4|-|TRBD1
CASSTGTGIEKLFF
TGTGCCAGCAGCACTGGGACAGGTATTGAAAAACTGTTTTTT
>TRBV30|TRBJ2-4|-|TRBD1
CAWSSGTGSNIQYF
TGTGCCTGGAGCTCCGGGACAGGATCCAACATTCAGTACTTC
>TRBV29-1|TRBJ1-2|-|-
CSVDWGGRDGYTF
TGCAGCGTTGATTGGGGGGGGAGAGATGGCTACACCTTC
>TRBV30|TRBJ2-7|-|TRBD2
CAWGLAGGTGEQYF
TGTGCCTGGGGTTTAGCGGGGGGAACCGGCGAGCAGTACTTC
>TRBV30|TRBJ1-2|-|-
CAWSGSVNYGYTF
TGTGCCTGGAGTGGCTCAGTGAACTATGGCTACACCTTC
>TRBV30|TRBJ2-7|-|-
CAWSVKAATYEQYF
TGTGCCTGGAGTGTAAAGGCAGCGACCTACGAGCAGTACTTC
>TRBV6-5|TRBJ1-4|-|-
CASSSGVGATNEKLFF
TGTGCCAGCAGTTCAGGGGTTGGGGCAACTAATGAAAAACTGTTTTTT
>TRBV2|TRBJ1-4|-|TRBD1
CASSVDRGTNEKLFF
TGTGCCAGCAGCGTTGACAGGGGAACTAATGAAAAACTGTTTTTT
>TRBV7-9|TRBJ2-7|-|-
CASSSQGPLSSYEQYF
TGTGCCAGCAGCTCCCAGGGCCCTCTGAGCTCCTACGAGCAGTACTTC
>TRBV15|TRBJ1-1|-|TRBD1
CATSSGTGGPNTEAFF
TGTGCCACCAGCAGCGGGACAGGTGGCCCCAACACTGAAGCTTTCTTT
>TRBV10-3|TRBJ1-3|-|-
CAISQEEPSSGNTIYF
TGTGCCATCAGTCAGGAGGAACCTTCCTCTGGAAACACCATATATTTT
>TRBV18|TRBJ1-1|-|-
CASSPTGPNTEAFF
TGTGCCAGCTCACCAACAGGACCGAACACTGAAGCTTTCTTT
>TRBV5-1|TRBJ2-2|-|TRBD2
CASSPHPGLAGAGELFF
TGCGCCAGCAGCCCGCACCCGGGACTAGCGGGTGCCGGGGAGCTGTTTTTT
>TRBV29-1|TRBJ1-1|once|-
CSAVNRARSTEAFF
TGCAGCGCTGTTAACAGGGCTAGAAGCACTGAAGCTTTCTTT
>TRBV27|TRBJ1-1|-|-
CASSPFGSNTEAFF
TGTGCCAGCAGTCCCTTCGGGTCGAACACTGAAGCTTTCTTT
>TRBV7-2|TRBJ1-5|-|TRBD1
CASSPTGQGSQPQHF
TGTGCCAGCAGCCCGACGGGACAGGGCAGTCAGCCCCAGCATTTT
>TRBV6-5|TRBJ1-5|-|TRBD1
CASGTGGTQPQHF
TGTGCCAGCGGGACAGGGGGAACTCAGCCCCAGCATTTT
>TRBV4-3|TRBJ2-7|-|TRBD2
CASSQGLAEDYEQYF
TGCGCCAGCAGCCAGGGACTAGCGGAGGACTACGAGCAGTACTTC
>TRBV5-4|TRBJ2-3|-|TRBD2
CASSLGLAGGSDTQYF
TGTGCCAGCAGCCTCGGACTAGCGGGAGGGTCAGATACGCAGTATTTT
>TRBV4-3|TRBJ2-2|-|TRBD1
CASSQELLDRGQGGELFF
TGCGCCAGCAGCCAAGAGCTACTGGACAGGGGGCAAGGCGGGGAGCTGTTTTTT
>TRBV19|TRBJ2-7|few|-
CASSIQGKNEQYF
TGTGCCAGTAGTATCCAGGGGAAGAACGAGCAGTACTTC
>TRBV4-1|TRBJ2-7|few|TRBD1
CASSQDGTGGSYEQYF
TGCGCCAGCAGCCAGGACGGGACAGGGGGCTCCTACGAGCAGTACTTC
>TRBV28|TRBJ1-1|once|-
CASSPSNGLRAEAFF
TGTGCCAGCAGTCCATCAAACGGGTTGAGAGCTGAAGCTTTCTTT
>TRBV19|TRBJ1-4|-|TRBD1
CASKVLGQGFTNEKLFF
TGTGCCAGTAAGGTGCTGGGACAGGGATTCACTAATGAAAAACTGTTTTTT
>TRBV7-9|TRBJ1-1|-|TRBD1
CASSYEGAFTEAFF
TGTGCCAGCAGCTACGAGGGGGCTTTCACTGAAGCTTTCTTT